This T cell receptor (beta chain) was sequenced in a study of neoadjuvant anti-PD-1 for oral cavity cancer. Study details: Patients without progression got a fourth dose around day 43. Overall study results and limits: Each response group had just a few patients in TCR analyses.

The CDR3 has 14 residues. Looked up from germline, CDR1 is SGHAT and CDR2 is FQNNGV. V was trimmed by 0 bases and J by 4 bases, leaving 9 bases between them. As concerns this clone: No antigen is known for it.

PBMCs were not maintained or expanded in culture before analysis. Six replicates per PBMC sample, mostly from about 500 ng of genomic DNA. Clones were read by immunoSEQ multiplex PCR, and TCRdb kept only the in-frame ones, dropping some. Of 14,000 or so clones in the sample, roughly 69% were seen once. This specimen consisted of PBMCs, obtained before nivolumab (anti-PD-1) treatment. The rearrangement joins TRBV11-2 to TRBJ1-2, with unresolved D. The source of this sequence is a person aged 35-79 years with oral cavity squamous cell carcinoma. CDR3 residues: CASSLDRGSYGYTF. For the CDR3, the DNA is TGTGCCAGCAGCTTAGATCGGGGTAGCTATGGCTACACCTTC.